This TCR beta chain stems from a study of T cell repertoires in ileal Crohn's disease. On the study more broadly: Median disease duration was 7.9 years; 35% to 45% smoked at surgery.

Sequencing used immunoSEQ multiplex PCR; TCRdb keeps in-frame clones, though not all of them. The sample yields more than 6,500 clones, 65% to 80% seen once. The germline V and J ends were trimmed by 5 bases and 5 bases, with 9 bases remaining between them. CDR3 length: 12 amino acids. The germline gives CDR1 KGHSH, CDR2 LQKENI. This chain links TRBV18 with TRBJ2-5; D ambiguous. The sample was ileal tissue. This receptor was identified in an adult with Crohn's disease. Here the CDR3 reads CASSSDGETQYF. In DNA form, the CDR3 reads TGTGCCAGCTCAAGTGACGGGGAGACCCAGTACTTC.